This T cell receptor beta chain was obtained from a study of shared clonotypes between healthy human individuals. Sequencing was performed with immunoSEQ multiplex PCR; in TCRdb, only in-frame clones are kept and a portion is missing. Of about 1.5 million clones in the sample, roughly 96% were seen once. CDR1 is MDHEN and CDR2 is SYDVKM in the germline V gene. Trimming at V came to 6 bases and at J to 8 bases, leaving 16 bases not matched to a gene. The CDR3 contains 16 residues. The rearrangement links TRBV28 to TRBJ2-1; 7 bases agree with TRBD1. The sequenced sample consisted of naive CD4+ T cells sorted from blood. Sample subset: CD45RA+ positively selected. This TCR was recovered from a man aged 25-40 years in good health. This chain's CDR3 is CASSLARGSLFYEQFF. In DNA form, the CDR3 reads TGTGCCAGCAGCCTAGCCAGGGGGTCCCTGTTCTATGAGCAGTTCTTC.